Here is one T cell receptor (beta chain) with its context. Its matching antigen is unknown. Time point reported: week 5, during vaccination. Vaccinated patients received 300 ug of mutant IDH1 20-mer peptide per dose, with topical imiquimod. This specimen comes from a study of a mutant IDH1 vaccine in newly diagnosed glioma. Across the study: Antecedent treatment encompassed radiotherapy, temozolomide, or their combination; the majority received both.

TCRdb's table, derived via immunoSEQ multiplex PCR, lists solely in-frame clones and lacks some. The sample consists of roughly 40,000 clones, roughly 85% of them appearing once. Trimming cost V 6 bases and J 5 bases; bases outside gene matches: 6. Germline loops: CDR1 MNHEY, CDR2 SMNVEV (reference sequence). The CDR3 contains 16 residues. This TCR came from a man aged 40-50 years with glioma. The chain employs TRBV27 and TRBJ2-5, with TRBD2 matching 16 bases. Material: PBMCs, obtained from a glioma patient whose treatment included an IDH1 peptide vaccine. The CDR3 DNA reads TGTGCCAGCAGATTGGGACTAGCGGGAGGGTGGGAGACCCAGTACTTC. This sequence encodes CASRLGLAGGWETQYF.